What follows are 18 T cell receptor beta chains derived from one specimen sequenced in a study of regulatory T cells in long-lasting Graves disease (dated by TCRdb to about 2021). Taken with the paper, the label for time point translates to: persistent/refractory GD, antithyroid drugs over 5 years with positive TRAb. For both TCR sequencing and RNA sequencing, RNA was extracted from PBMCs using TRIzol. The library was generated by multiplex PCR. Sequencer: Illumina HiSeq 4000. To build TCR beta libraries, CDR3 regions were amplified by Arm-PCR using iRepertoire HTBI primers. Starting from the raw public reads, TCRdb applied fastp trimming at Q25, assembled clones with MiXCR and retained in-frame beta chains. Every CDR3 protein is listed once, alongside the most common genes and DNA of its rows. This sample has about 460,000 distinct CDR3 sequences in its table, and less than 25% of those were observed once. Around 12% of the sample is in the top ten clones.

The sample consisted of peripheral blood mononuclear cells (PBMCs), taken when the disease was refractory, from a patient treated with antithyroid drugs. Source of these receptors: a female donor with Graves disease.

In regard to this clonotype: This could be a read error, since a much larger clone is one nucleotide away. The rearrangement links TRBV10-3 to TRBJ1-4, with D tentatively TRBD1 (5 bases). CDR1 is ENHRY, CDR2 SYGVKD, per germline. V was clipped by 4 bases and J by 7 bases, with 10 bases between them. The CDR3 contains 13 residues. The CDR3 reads CAISGGGGEKLFF. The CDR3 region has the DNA TGTGCCATCAGTGGGGGGGGGGGTGAAAAACTGTTTTTT.

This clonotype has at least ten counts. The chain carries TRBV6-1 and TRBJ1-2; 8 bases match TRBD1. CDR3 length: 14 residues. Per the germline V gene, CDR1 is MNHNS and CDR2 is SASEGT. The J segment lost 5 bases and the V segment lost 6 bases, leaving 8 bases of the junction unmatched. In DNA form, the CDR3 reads TGTGCCAGCAGAGGACAGGGCACACGGTATGGCTACACCTTC. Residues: CASRGQGTRYGYTF.

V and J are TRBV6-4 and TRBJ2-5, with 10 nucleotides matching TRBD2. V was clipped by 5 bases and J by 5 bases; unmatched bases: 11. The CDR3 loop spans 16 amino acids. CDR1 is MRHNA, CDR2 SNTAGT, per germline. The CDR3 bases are TGTGCCAGCAGTCCGGAGGCAGCGGGAGGGCCCGAGACCCAGTACTTC. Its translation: CASSPEAAGGPETQYF.

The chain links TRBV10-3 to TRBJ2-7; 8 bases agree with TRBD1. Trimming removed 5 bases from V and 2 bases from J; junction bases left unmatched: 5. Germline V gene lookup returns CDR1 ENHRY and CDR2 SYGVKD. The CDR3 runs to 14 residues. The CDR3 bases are TGTGCCATCAGTCCTGGGACAGGAGCCTACGAGCAGTACTTC. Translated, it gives CAISPGTGAYEQYF.

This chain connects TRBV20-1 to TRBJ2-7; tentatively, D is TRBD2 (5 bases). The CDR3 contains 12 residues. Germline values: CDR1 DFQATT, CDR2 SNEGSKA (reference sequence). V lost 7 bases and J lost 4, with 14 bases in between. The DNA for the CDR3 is TGCAGTGTCGTGCAGGAGGCGTACGAGCAGTACTTC. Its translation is CSVVQEAYEQYF.

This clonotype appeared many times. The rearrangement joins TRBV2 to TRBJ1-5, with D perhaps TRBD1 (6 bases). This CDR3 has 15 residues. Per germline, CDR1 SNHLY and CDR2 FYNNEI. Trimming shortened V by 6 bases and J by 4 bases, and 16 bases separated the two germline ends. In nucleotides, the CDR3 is TGTGCCAGCAGGCTCGGACAGATCGCTAATCAGCCCCAGCATTTT. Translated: CASRLGQIANQPQHF. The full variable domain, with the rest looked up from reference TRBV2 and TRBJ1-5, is EPEVTQTPSHQVTQMGQEVILRCVPISNHLYFYWYRQILGQKVEFLVSFYNNEISEKSEIFDDQFSVERPDGSNFTLKIRSTKLEDSAMYFCASRLGQIANQPQHFGDGTRLSIL.

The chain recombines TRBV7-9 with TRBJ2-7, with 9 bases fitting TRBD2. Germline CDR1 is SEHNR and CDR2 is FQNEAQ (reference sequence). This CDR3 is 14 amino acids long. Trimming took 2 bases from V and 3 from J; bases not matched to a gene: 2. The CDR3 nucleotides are TGTGCCAGCAGCTTAACGACTAGCGGCTACGAGCAGTACTTC. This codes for CASSLTTSGYEQYF.

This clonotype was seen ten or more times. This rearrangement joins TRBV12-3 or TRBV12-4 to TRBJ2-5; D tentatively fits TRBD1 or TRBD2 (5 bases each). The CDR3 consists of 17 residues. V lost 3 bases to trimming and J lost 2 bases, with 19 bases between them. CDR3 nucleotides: TGTGCCAGCAGTTTTTCGTTACCGGGACGGGGACAAGAGACCCAGTACTTC. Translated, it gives CASSFSLPGRGQETQYF.

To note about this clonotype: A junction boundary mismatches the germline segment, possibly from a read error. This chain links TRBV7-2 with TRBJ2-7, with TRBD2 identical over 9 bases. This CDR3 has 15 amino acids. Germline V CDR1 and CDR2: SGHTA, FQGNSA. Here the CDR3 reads CASRSPGLASYEQYF. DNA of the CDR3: TGTGCCAGCAGATCTCCGGGACTAGCTTCGTACGAGCAATACTTC.

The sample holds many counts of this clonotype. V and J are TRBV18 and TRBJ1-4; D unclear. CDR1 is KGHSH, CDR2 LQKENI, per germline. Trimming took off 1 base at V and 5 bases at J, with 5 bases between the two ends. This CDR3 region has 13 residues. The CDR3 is CASSPQRNEKLFF. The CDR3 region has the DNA TGTGCCAGCTCACCACAGAGGAATGAAAAACTGTTTTTT.

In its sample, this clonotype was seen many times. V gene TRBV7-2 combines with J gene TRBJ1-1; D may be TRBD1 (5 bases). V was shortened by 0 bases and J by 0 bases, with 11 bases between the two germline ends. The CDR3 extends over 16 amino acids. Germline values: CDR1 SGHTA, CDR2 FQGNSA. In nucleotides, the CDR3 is TGTGCCAGCAGCTTAGCGTCCAGGGCCTTGAACACTGAAGCTTTCTTT. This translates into CASSLASRALNTEAFF.

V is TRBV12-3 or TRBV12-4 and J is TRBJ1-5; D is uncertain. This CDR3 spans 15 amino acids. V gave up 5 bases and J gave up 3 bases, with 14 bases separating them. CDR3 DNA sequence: TGTGCCAGCAGTGAAATGCAGGCCTCCAATCAGCCCCAGCATTTT. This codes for CASSEMQASNQPQHF.

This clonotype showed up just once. The CDR3 DNA reads as TGTGCCAGCAGTTCCACGGAGTCCACAGATACGCAGTATTTT. It translates to CASSSTESTDTQYF. The chain recombines TRBV6-5 with TRBJ2-3; the D is unclear. Between the trimmed V and J ends, which lost 4 bases and 2 bases, there was a span of 10 bases. This CDR3 spans 14 amino acids. Germline values: CDR1 MNHEY, CDR2 SVGAGI.

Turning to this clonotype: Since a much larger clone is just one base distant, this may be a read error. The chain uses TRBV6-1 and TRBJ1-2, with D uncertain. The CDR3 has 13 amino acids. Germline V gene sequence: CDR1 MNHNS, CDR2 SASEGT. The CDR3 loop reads CASTSSSAHGYAF. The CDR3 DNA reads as TGTGCCAGCACCTCGAGCTCGGCCCATGGCTACGCCTTC.

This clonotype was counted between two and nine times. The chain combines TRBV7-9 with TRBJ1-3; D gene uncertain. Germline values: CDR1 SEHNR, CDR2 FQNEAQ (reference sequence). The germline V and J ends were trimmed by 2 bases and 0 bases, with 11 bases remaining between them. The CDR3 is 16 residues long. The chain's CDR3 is CASSLLLGTSGNTIYF. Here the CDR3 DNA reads TGTGCCAGCAGCTTACTCCTCGGAACCTCTGGAAACACCATATATTTT.

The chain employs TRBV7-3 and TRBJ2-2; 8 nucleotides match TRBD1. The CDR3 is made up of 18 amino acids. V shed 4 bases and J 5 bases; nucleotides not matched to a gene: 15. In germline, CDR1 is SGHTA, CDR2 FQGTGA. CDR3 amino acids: CASSSTGMAGGVTGELFF. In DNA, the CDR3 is TGTGCCAGCAGCTCAACGGGGATGGCAGGGGGCGTTACCGGGGAGCTGTTTTTT. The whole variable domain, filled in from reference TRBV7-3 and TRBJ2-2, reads GAGVSQTPSNKVTEKGKYVELRCDPISGHTALYWYRQSLGQGPEFLIYFQGTGAADDSGLPNDRFFAVRPEGSVSTLKIQRTERGDSAVYLCASSSTGMAGGVTGELFFGEGSRLTVL.

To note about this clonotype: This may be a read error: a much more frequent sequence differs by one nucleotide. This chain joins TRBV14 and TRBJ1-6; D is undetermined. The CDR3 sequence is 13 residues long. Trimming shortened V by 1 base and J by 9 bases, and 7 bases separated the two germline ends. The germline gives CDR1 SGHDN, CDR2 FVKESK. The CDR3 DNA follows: TGTGCCAGCAGCCAAGTAAAGAGTTCACCCCTCCACTTT. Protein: CASSQVKSSPLHF.

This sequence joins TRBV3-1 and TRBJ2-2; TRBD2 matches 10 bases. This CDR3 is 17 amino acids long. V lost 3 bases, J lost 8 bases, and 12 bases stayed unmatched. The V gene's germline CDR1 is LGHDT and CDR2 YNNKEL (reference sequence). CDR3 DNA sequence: TGTGCCAGCAGCCATATACTAGCGGGGATGCCGTTGGGGGAGCTGTTTTTT. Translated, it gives CASSHILAGMPLGELFF.